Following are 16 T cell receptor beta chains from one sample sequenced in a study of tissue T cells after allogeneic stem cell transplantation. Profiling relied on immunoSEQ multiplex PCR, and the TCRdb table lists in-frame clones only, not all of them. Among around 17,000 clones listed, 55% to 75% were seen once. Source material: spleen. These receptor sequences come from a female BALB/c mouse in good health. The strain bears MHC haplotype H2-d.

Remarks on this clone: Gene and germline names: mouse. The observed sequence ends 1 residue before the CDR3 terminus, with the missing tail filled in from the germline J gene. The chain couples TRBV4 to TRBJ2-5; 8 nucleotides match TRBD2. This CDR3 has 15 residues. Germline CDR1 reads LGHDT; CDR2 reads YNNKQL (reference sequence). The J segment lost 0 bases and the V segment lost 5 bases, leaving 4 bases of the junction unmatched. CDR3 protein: CASSARLGNQDTQYF. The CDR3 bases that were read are TGTGCCAGCAGCGCCCGACTGGGGAACCAAGACACCCAGTAC.

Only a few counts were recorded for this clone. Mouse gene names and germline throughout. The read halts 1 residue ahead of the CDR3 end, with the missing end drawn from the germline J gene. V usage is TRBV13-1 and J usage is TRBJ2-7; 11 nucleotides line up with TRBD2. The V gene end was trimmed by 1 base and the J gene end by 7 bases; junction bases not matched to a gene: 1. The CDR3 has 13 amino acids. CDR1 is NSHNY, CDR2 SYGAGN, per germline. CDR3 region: CASSDNWGGEQYF. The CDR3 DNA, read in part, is TGTGCCAGCAGTGATAACTGGGGGGGCGAACAGTAC.

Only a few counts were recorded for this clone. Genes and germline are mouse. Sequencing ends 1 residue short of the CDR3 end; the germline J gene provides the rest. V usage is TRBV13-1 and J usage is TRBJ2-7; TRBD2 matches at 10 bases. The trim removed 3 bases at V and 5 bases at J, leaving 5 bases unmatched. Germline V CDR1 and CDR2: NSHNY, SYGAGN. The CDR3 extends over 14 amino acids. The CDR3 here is CASSGLGGRDEQYF. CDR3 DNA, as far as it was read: TGTGCCAGCAGTGGACTGGGGGGTCGGGATGAACAGTAC.

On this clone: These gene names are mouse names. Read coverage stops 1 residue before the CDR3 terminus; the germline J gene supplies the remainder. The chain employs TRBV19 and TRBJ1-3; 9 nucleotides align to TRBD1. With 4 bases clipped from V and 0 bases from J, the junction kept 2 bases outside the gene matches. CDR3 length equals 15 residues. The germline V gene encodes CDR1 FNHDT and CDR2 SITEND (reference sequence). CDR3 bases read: TGTGCCAGCAGTGGGACAGGGAATTCTGGAAATACGCTCTAT. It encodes CASSGTGNSGNTLY. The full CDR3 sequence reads CASSGTGNSGNTLYF.

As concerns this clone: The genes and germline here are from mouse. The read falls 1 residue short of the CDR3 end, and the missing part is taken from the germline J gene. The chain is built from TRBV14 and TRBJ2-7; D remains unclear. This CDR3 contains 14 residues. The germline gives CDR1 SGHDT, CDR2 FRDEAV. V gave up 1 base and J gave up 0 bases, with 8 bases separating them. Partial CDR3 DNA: TGTGCCAGCAGTTTCACGGGGAGCTCCTATGAACAGTAC. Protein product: CASSFTGSSYEQY. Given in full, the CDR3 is CASSFTGSSYEQYF.

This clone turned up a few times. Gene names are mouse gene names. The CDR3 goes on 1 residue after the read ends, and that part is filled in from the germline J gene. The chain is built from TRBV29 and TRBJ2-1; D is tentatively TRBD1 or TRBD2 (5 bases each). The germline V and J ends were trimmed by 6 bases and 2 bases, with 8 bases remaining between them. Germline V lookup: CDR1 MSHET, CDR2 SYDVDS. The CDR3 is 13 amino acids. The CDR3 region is CASRPGHYAEQFF. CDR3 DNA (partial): TGTGCTAGCAGGCCGGGACACTATGCTGAGCAGTTC.

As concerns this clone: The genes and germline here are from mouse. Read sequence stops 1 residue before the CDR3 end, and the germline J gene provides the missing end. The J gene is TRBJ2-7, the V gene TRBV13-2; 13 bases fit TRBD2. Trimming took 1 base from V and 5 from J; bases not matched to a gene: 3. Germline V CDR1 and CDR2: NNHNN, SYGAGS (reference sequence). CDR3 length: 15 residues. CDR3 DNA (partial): TGTGCCAGCGGTGATCTCGGGACTGGGGGGGATGAACAGTAC. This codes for CASGDLGTGGDEQY. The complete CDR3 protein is CASGDLGTGGDEQYF.

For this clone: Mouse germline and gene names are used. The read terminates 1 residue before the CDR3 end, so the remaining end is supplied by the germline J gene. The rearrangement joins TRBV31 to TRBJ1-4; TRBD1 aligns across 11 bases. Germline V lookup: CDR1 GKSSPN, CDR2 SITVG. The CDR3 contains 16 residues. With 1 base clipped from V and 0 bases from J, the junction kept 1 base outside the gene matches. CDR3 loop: CAWSRGQGVSNERLFF. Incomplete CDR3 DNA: TGTGCCTGGAGTCGGGGACAGGGGGTTTCCAACGAAAGATTATTT.

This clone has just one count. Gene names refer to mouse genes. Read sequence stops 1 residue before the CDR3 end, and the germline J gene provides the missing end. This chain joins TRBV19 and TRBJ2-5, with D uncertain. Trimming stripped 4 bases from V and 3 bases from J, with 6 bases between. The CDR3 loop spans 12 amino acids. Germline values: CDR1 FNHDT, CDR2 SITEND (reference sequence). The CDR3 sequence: CASSVQQDTQYF. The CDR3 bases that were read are TGTGCCAGCAGTGTACAACAAGACACCCAGTAC.

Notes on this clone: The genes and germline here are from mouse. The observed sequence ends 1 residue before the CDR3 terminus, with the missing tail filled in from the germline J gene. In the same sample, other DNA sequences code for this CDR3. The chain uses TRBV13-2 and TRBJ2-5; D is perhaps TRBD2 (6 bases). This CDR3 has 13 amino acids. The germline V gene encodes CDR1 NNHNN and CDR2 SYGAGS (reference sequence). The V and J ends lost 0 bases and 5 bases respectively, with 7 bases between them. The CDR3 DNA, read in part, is TGTGCCAGCGGTGATGGCTGGGGAGACACCCAGTAC. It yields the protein CASGDGWGDTQY. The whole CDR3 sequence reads CASGDGWGDTQYF.

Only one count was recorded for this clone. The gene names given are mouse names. The CDR3: CASSTGANSPLYF. CDR3 DNA (partial): TGTGCCAGCTCGACAGGGGCAAATTCGCCCCTCTAC. The V and J genes are TRBV19 and TRBJ1-6, with 8 bases that match TRBD1. The CDR3 end falls 1 residue outside the read, so it is completed with the germline J gene. TRBJ1-6 is an open reading frame, and its role is uncertain. Germline trimming cut 7 bases from V and 7 bases from J; bases unmatched to any gene: 4. The CDR3 is made up of 13 amino acids. The germline gives CDR1 FNHDT, CDR2 SITEND (reference sequence).

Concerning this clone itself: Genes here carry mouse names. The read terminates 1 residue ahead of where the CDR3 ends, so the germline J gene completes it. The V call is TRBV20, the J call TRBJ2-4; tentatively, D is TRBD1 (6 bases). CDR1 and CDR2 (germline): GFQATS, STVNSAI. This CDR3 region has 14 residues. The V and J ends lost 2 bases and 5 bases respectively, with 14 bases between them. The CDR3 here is CGARNRGTTNTLYF. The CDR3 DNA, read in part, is TGTGGTGCTAGGAACCGCGGGACAACAAACACCTTGTAC.

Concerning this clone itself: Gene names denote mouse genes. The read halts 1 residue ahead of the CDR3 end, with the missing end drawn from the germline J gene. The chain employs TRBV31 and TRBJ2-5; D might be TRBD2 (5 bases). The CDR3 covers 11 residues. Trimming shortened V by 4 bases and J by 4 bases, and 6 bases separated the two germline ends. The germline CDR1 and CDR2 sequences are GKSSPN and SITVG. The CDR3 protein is CAWMGKDTQYF. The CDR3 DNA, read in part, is TGTGCCTGGATGGGGAAAGACACCCAGTAC.

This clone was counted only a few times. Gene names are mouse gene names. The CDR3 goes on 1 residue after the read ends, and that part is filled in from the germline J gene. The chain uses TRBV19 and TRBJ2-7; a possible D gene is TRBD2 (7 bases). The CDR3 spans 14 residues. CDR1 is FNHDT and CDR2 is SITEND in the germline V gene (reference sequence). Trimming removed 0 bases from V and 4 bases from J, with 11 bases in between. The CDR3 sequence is CASSIVGGFYEQYF. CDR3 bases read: TGTGCCAGCAGTATAGTGGGGGGCTTTTATGAACAGTAC.

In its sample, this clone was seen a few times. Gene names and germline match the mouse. The CDR3 loop reads CGARDRGTGGDYEQYF. Incomplete CDR3 DNA: TGTGGTGCTAGGGATCGGGGGACTGGGGGGGACTATGAACAGTAC. The genes are TRBV20 and TRBJ2-7; 13 nucleotides match TRBD2. The read terminates 1 residue ahead of where the CDR3 ends, so the germline J gene completes it. The CDR3 runs 16 residues. From germline, CDR1 is GFQATS and CDR2 STVNSAI. With 0 bases clipped from V and 3 bases from J, the junction kept 5 bases outside the gene matches.

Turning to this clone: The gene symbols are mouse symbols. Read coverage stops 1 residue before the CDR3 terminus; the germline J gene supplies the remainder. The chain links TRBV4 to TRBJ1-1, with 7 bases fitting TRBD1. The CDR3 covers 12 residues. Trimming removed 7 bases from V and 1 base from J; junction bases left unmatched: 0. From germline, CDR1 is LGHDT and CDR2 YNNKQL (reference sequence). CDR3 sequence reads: CASNRGNTEVFF. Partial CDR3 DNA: TGTGCCAGCAACAGGGGAAACACAGAAGTCTTC.